This T cell receptor beta chain was found in a study of control samples from healthy donors and cancer patients. Germline V lookup: CDR1 MGHDK, CDR2 SYGVNS. The germline V and J ends were trimmed by 7 bases and 0 bases, with 13 bases remaining between them. The CDR3 sequence is 16 residues long. TCRdb's copy holds only in-frame clones and misses some; the assay was immunoSEQ multiplex PCR. Among about 130,000 clones listed, roughly 94% were seen once. The sequence was obtained from a man aged 60-69 years with colorectal cancer. Sequenced material: PBMCs. This sequence joins TRBV25-1 and TRBJ2-6; D may be TRBD1 or TRBD2 (6 bases each). The CDR3 region has the DNA TGTGCCAGCACACCCGGGGGCTTCTCTGGGGCCAACGTCCTGACTTTC. Its protein is CASTPGGFSGANVLTF.